Below, 29 T cell receptor beta chains from the same sample are listed, as sequenced in a study of blood T cell repertoires in COVID-19. Assay: immunoSEQ multiplex PCR; the TCRdb copy retains only in-frame clones and omits some. Here the sample spans roughly 200,000 clones, more than 65% being singletons. Sequencing was carried out using peripheral blood. The source of these receptors is a man in his fifties or sixties with active or convalescent COVID-19.

The rearrangement uses TRBV19 and TRBJ2-2; TRBD2 might be the D (6 bases). V gave up 2 bases and J gave up 3 bases, with 16 bases separating them. This CDR3 is 17 amino acids long. Per the germline V gene, CDR1 is LNHDA and CDR2 is SQIVND (reference sequence). The CDR3 sequence is CASSIPLMGGDTGELFF. In nucleotides, the CDR3 is TGTGCCAGTAGTATACCTCTCATGGGCGGGGACACCGGGGAGCTGTTTTTT.

This rearrangement joins TRBV4-1 to TRBJ2-3; a weak D match, TRBD1 (5 bases). This CDR3 contains 15 residues. Trimming took 1 base from V and 2 from J, leaving 10 bases between them. The germline V gene encodes CDR1 MGHRA and CDR2 YSYEKL. The CDR3 DNA is TGCGCCAGCAGCCAAGGCCCAGGGCCCACAGATACGCAGTATTTT. Translated: CASSQGPGPTDTQYF.

The chain couples TRBV9 to TRBJ2-5; possibly TRBD1 for D (6 bases). Trimming took 0 bases from V and 4 from J, leaving 13 bases between them. Germline V gene lookup returns CDR1 SGDLS and CDR2 YYNGEE. There are 15 residues in the CDR3. The CDR3, as DNA: TGTGCCAGCAGCGTAGCTACCCAGGGGCGAGAGACCCAGTACTTC. Its protein product is CASSVATQGRETQYF.

The chain joins TRBV18 to TRBJ1-2; D not resolved. V lost 3 bases and J 6 bases, leaving 14 bases between the germline ends. The CDR3 runs to 14 residues. Germline lookup yields CDR1 KGHSH and CDR2 LQKENI. The CDR3 spells CASSPGGVGDGYTF. DNA for the CDR3: TGTGCCAGCTCACCGGGCGGGGTTGGCGATGGCTACACCTTC.

J is TRBJ1-1 and V is TRBV9; a weak D match, TRBD1 (5 bases). Trimming removed 4 bases from V and 0 bases from J, with 16 bases in between. The CDR3 spans 16 residues. Germline V gene data show CDR1 as SGDLS and CDR2 as YYNGEE. The CDR3 is CASSPYPTVMNTEAFF. The DNA for the CDR3 is TGTGCCAGCAGCCCTTACCCGACAGTAATGAACACTGAAGCTTTCTTT.

The chain employs TRBV2 and TRBJ2-1; 8 nucleotides line up with TRBD1. Germline assignment: CDR1 SNHLY and CDR2 FYNNEI. This CDR3 comprises 12 residues. V lost 11 bases and J lost 5; bases outside the gene matches: 5. The DNA of the CDR3 is TGTGCCTTCCAGACAGGGGACAATGAGCAGTTCTTC. Protein: CAFQTGDNEQFF.

The genes are TRBV10-3 and TRBJ1-1, with 9 bases identical to TRBD1. CDR1 and CDR2 (germline): ENHRY, SYGVKD. The CDR3 totals 15 residues. The V gene end was trimmed by 2 bases and the J gene end by 5 bases; junction bases not matched to a gene: 6. CDR3 in amino acids: CAISEPGQGHTEAFF. The CDR3 coding sequence is TGTGCCATCAGTGAGCCAGGACAGGGGCATACTGAAGCTTTCTTT.

Concerning this clone itself: One junction end does not reproduce the germline sequence, and a read error may be involved. This rearrangement joins TRBV30 to TRBJ2-3, with 9 bases fitting TRBD1. Per germline, CDR1 GTSNPN and CDR2 SVGIG (reference sequence). The CDR3 extends over 12 amino acids. The CDR3 region has the DNA TGTGCCTTATACTTTTGGGACAGGGAATTAACCTTT. The encoded protein is CALYFWDRELTF.

The chain links TRBV3-1 (or the pseudogene TRBV3-2) to TRBJ1-1, with D possibly being TRBD1 (6 bases). CDR1 and CDR2 (germline): LGHDT, YNNKEL (reference sequence). This CDR3 region has 15 residues. V dropped 3 bases and J dropped 3 bases, with 14 bases sitting between them. CDR3: CASSHQGMRDTEAFF. The DNA of the CDR3 is TGTGCCAGCAGCCATCAGGGGATGAGGGACACTGAAGCTTTCTTT.

The V gene is TRBV7-2, the J gene TRBJ1-2; TRBD1 aligns across 11 bases. The CDR3 covers 17 residues. Trimming removed 0 bases from V and 6 bases from J; junction bases left unmatched: 9. CDR1 and CDR2 (germline): SGHTA, FQGNSA. CDR3 protein: CASSLALGGQGENGYTF. CDR3 bases: TGTGCCAGCAGCTTAGCGCTCGGGGGACAGGGGGAAAATGGCTACACCTTC.

This clone was counted only a few times. This chain uses TRBV19 with TRBJ2-3; tentatively, D is TRBD2 (7 bases). The germline V gene has CDR1 LNHDA and CDR2 SQIVND (reference sequence). CDR3 length: 16 amino acids. Trimming cost V 7 bases and J 3 bases, with 20 bases left between them. The CDR3 spells CASKLKGGTNTDTQYF. CDR3 bases: TGTGCCAGTAAATTAAAGGGGGGGACGAATACAGATACGCAGTATTTT.

The J gene is TRBJ1-4, the V gene TRBV11-2, with D perhaps matching TRBD1 (5 bases). With 5 bases removed from V and 10 bases from J, the gap between germline ends came to 17 bases. Germline V CDR1 and CDR2: SGHAT, FQNNGV. CDR3 size: 14 residues. The CDR3 reads CASSRGRNSAKLFF. The CDR3 DNA reads as TGTGCCAGCAGCCGGGGGAGAAATTCTGCAAAACTGTTTTTT.

The J gene is TRBJ1-4, the V gene TRBV18; D unresolved. There are 15 residues in the CDR3. The V and J ends lost 2 bases and 5 bases respectively, with 12 bases between them. Germline loops: CDR1 KGHSH, CDR2 LQKENI. DNA of the CDR3: TGTGCCAGCTCACCAACGGCGGTTTTCAATGAAAAACTGTTTTTT. This gives the protein CASSPTAVFNEKLFF. Together with reference TRBV18 and TRBJ1-4, the CDR3 gives the full variable domain: NAGVMQNPRHLVRRRGQEARLRCSPMKGHSHVYWYRQLPEEGLKFMVYLQKENIIDESGMPKERFSAEFPKEGPSILRIQQVVRGDSAAYFCASSPTAVFNEKLFFGSGTQLSVL.

This sequence joins TRBV7-8 and TRBJ1-3; D is uncertain. The CDR3 sequence is 16 residues long. The germline V gene encodes CDR1 SGHVS and CDR2 FQNEAQ. V dropped 1 base and J dropped 2 bases, with 12 bases sitting between them. The CDR3 sequence is CASSLGLPQAGNTIYF. The CDR3, as DNA: TGTGCCAGCAGCTTAGGGCTGCCCCAGGCTGGAAACACCATATATTTT. Combining the CDR3 with reference TRBV7-8 and TRBJ1-3 gives the whole variable domain GAGVSQSPRYKVAKRGQDVALRCDPISGHVSLFWYQQALGQGPEFLTYFQNEAQLDKSGLPSDRFFAERPEGSVSTLKIQRTQQEDSAVYLCASSLGLPQAGNTIYFGEGSWLTVV.

In this sample, this clone turned up once. The gene calls are TRBV4-2 and TRBJ2-1; D may be TRBD2 (6 bases). The CDR3 loop spans 14 amino acids. CDR1 is LGHNA, CDR2 YNFKEQ, per germline. The V end was cut by 1 base, the J end by 5 bases, with 9 bases between. The CDR3 coding sequence is TGTGCCAGCAGCCAAGGGTGGAGGGACAATGAGCAGTTCTTC. Translation: CASSQGWRDNEQFF.

The rearrangement joins TRBV5-1 to TRBJ2-5, with D hard to call. Trimming took 1 base from V and 2 from J, leaving 3 bases between them. Germline CDR1 and CDR2: SGHRS and YFSETQ. This CDR3 contains 12 residues. The DNA for the CDR3 is TGCGCCAGCAGCTTGTCTCAAGAGACCCAGTACTTC. Its protein is CASSLSQETQYF.

V gene TRBV6-5 combines with J gene TRBJ1-2; 9 nucleotides agree with TRBD1. V gave up 6 bases and J gave up 4 bases; unmatched junction bases: 9. The CDR3 consists of 15 residues. Germline values: CDR1 MNHEY, CDR2 SVGAGI. In DNA form, the CDR3 reads TGTGCCAGCAGCCTAGGGACAGGGCCTGGCTATGGCTACACCTTC. This sequence encodes CASSLGTGPGYGYTF.

This clone showed up just once. The chain uses TRBV5-4 and TRBJ2-7; TRBD1 is a possible D gene (6 bases). V lost 2 bases and J lost 4, with 19 bases in between. The CDR3 spans 16 residues. CDR1 is SGHNT and CDR2 is YYREEE in the germline V gene (reference sequence). The CDR3 region has the DNA TGTGCCAGCAGCTTAAGCCGGGACAATTCCTTTTACGAGCAGTACTTC. Translated, it gives CASSLSRDNSFYEQYF.

V and J are TRBV10-3 and TRBJ1-2; possible D gene TRBD1, 6 bases. The CDR3 is 15 amino acids. Germline V gene sequence: CDR1 ENHRY, CDR2 SYGVKD. V was trimmed by 2 bases and J by 4 bases, leaving 14 bases between them. The CDR3 region has the DNA TGTGCCATCAGTGAGCTCGACAGGTCCGCCTATGGCTACACCTTC. It yields the protein CAISELDRSAYGYTF.

This chain uses TRBV29-1 with TRBJ1-2; tentative D call: TRBD1 (5 bases). Germline V gene data show CDR1 as SQVTM and CDR2 as ANQGSEA. V was clipped by 2 bases and J by 6 bases, with 10 bases between them. The CDR3 has 12 amino acids. In nucleotides, the CDR3 is TGCAGCGTTGAACGCCAGGGTGATGGCTACACCTTC. Residues: CSVERQGDGYTF.

CDR3 sequence reads: CASSITGALPEAFF. CDR3 sequence (DNA): TGTGCCAGCAGCATTACAGGGGCTCTCCCTGAAGCTTTCTTT. The gene calls are TRBV25-1 and TRBJ1-1; 7 nucleotides agree with TRBD1. Trimming removed 6 bases from V and 6 bases from J; junction bases left unmatched: 10. CDR3 size: 14 residues. The germline CDR1 and CDR2 sequences are MGHDK and SYGVNS.

The chain combines TRBV28 with TRBJ2-3, with D possibly being TRBD2 (5 bases). V was shortened by 3 bases and J by 0 bases, with 7 bases between the two germline ends. CDR1 and CDR2 from the germline V gene are MDHEN and SYDVKM. The length of the CDR3 is 14 residues. DNA of the CDR3: TGTGCCAGCAGTTTGGAGCGGAGCACAGATACGCAGTATTTT. Translation gives CASSLERSTDTQYF.

The CDR3: CAISGLELYEQYF. The CDR3 DNA reads TGTGCCATCAGCGGACTGGAACTCTACGAGCAGTACTTC. The chain carries TRBV10-3 and TRBJ2-7, with D maybe TRBD2 (5 bases). Germline CDR1 ENHRY, CDR2 SYGVKD. V lost 6 bases and J lost 3, with 12 bases in between. This CDR3 comprises 13 residues.

The rearrangement uses TRBV2 and TRBJ2-3; 8 bases are shared with TRBD2. There are 13 residues in the CDR3. V trimming: 6 bases; J trimming: 3 bases; junction bases outside the gene matches: 2. The germline V gene encodes CDR1 SNHLY and CDR2 FYNNEI. CDR3 in amino acids: CASSGTRTDTQYF. The CDR3 nucleotides are TGTGCCAGCAGCGGGACTAGAACAGATACGCAGTATTTT. Together with reference TRBV2 and TRBJ2-3, the CDR3 gives the full variable domain: EPEVTQTPSHQVTQMGQEVILRCVPISNHLYFYWYRQILGQKVEFLVSFYNNEISEKSEIFDDQFSVERPDGSNFTLKIRSTKLEDSAMYFCASSGTRTDTQYFGPGTRLTVL.

The rearrangement uses TRBV2 and TRBJ1-5; D unresolved. The CDR3 extends over 14 amino acids. V lost 5 bases and J 1 base, leaving 9 bases between the germline ends. Germline CDR1 SNHLY, CDR2 FYNNEI. The CDR3 region is CASSSDTSNQPQHF. The CDR3 DNA is TGTGCCAGCAGTTCTGACACGAGCAATCAGCCCCAGCATTTT.

CDR3 bases: TGTGCCAGCAGTGCGGACAGGGCGGGGAATCAGCCCCAGCATTTT. This encodes CASSADRAGNQPQHF. V usage is TRBV27 and J usage is TRBJ1-5; the match to TRBD1 covers 8 bases. This CDR3 spans 15 amino acids. Germline CDR1 reads MNHEY; CDR2 reads SMNVEV (reference sequence). With V trimmed by 5 bases and J by 4 bases, 7 bases remained unmatched.

J is TRBJ2-1 and V is TRBV9, with TRBD1 identical over 12 bases. In germline, CDR1 is SGDLS, CDR2 YYNGEE. V was pared by 0 bases and J by 7 bases, with 5 bases of the junction left unmatched. The CDR3 length is 16 residues. The chain's CDR3 is CASSVEGQGALNEQFF. In nucleotides, the CDR3 is TGTGCCAGCAGCGTAGAGGGACAGGGGGCTCTTAATGAGCAGTTCTTC.

This clone has just a few counts. V usage is TRBV29-1 and J usage is TRBJ1-2, with TRBD1 matching over 10 bases. Trimming removed 7 bases from V and 5 bases from J; junction bases left unmatched: 13. In germline, CDR1 is SQVTM, CDR2 ANQGSEA. The CDR3 extends over 15 amino acids. DNA for the CDR3: TGCAGCGGACAATTGCCCGTGGGACAGGGGTATGGCTACACCTTC. It translates to CSGQLPVGQGYGYTF.

Concerning this clone itself: Other DNA sequences in this specimen translate into the identical CDR3. This rearrangement joins TRBV28 to TRBJ1-5; a weak D match, TRBD1 (5 bases). Trimming took 3 bases from V and 0 from J, leaving 6 bases between them. This CDR3 contains 14 residues. Germline-derived CDR1 and CDR2 are MDHEN and SYDVKM. CDR3 nucleotide sequence: TGTGCCAGCAGTTTGGGGGGTAGCAATCAGCCCCAGCATTTT. Translation: CASSLGGSNQPQHF. Drawing the rest from reference TRBV28 and TRBJ1-5, the complete variable domain is DVKVTQSSRYLVKRTGEKVFLECVQDMDHENMFWYRQDPGLGLRLIYFSYDVKMKEKGDIPEGYSVSREKKERFSLILESASTNQTSMYLCASSLGGSNQPQHFGDGTRLSIL.